This T cell receptor (beta chain) was recorded in a study of T cell changes during pregnancy in multiple sclerosis. Generated by immunoSEQ multiplex PCR, the TCRdb table keeps only in-frame clones and is missing some. The sample yields 30,000 to 35,000 clones, about 89% seen once. CDR3 size: 14 residues. Trimming shortened V by 9 bases and J by 5 bases, and 17 bases separated the two germline ends. Germline V gene lookup returns CDR1 LNHDA and CDR2 SQIVND (reference sequence). The clonotype comes from a female donor with multiple sclerosis, enrolled in a pregnancy study. Sequenced material: CD8+ T cells from peripheral blood mononuclear cells, taken in the second trimester of pregnancy. J is TRBJ2-1 and V is TRBV19; D gene uncertain. The CDR3 bases are TGTGCCAGCACTGAAACTGGAGCTGACAATGAGCAGTTCTTC. This gives the protein CASTETGADNEQFF.